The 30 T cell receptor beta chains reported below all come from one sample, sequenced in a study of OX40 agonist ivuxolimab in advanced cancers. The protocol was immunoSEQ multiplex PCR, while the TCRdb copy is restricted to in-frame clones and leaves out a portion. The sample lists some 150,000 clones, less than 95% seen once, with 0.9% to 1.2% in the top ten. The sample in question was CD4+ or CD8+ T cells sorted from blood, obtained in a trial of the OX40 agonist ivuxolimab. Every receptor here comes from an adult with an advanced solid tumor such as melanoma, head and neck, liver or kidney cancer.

For the CDR3, the DNA is TGTGCCAGCGGTACTAATGGCTACACCTTC. Its translation is CASGTNGYTF. V gene TRBV7-9 combines with J gene TRBJ1-2; D is undetermined. Between the trimmed V and J ends, which lost 8 bases and 6 bases, there was a span of 7 bases. The CDR3 length is 10 residues. Germline assignment: CDR1 SEHNR and CDR2 FQNEAQ (reference sequence).

The CDR3 region is CASSLVQGGDNEQFF. The CDR3 DNA reads TGCGCCAGCAGCTTGGTACAGGGAGGGGACAATGAGCAGTTCTTC. The chain combines TRBV5-1 with TRBJ2-1; D may be TRBD2 (7 bases). CDR1 and CDR2 from the germline V gene are SGHRS and YFSETQ. Trimming took off 0 bases at V and 5 bases at J, with 12 bases between the two ends. CDR3 length: 15 residues.

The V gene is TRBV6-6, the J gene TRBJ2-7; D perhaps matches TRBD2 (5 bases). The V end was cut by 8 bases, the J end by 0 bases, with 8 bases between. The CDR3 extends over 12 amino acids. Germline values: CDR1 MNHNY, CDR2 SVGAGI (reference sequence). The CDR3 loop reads CASARDSYEQYF. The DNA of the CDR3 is TGTGCCAGCGCTCGGGACTCCTACGAGCAGTACTTC.

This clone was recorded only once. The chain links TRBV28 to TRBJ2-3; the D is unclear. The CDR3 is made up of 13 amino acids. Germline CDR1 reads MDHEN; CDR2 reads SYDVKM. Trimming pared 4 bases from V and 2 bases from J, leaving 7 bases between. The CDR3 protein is CASSSAYTDTQYF. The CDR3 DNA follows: TGTGCCAGCAGTTCCGCGTACACAGATACGCAGTATTTT.

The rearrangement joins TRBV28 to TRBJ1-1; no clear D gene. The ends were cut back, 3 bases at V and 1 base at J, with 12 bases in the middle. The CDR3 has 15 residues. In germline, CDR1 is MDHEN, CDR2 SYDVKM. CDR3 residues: CASSFKGSRNTEAFF. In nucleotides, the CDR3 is TGTGCCAGCAGTTTTAAGGGCAGCCGGAACACTGAAGCTTTCTTT.

The CDR3, as DNA: TGTGCCAGATGCCTAGGGATAGCGGGAGGGCCTTACAACAATGAGCAGTTCTTC. It codes for CARCLGIAGGPYNNEQFF. The V and J genes are TRBV28 and TRBJ2-1, with 11 bases aligning to TRBD2. The CDR3 is made up of 18 amino acids. The ends lost 9 bases at V and 5 bases at J; junction bases unmatched: 18. CDR1 and CDR2 from the germline V gene are MDHEN and SYDVKM.

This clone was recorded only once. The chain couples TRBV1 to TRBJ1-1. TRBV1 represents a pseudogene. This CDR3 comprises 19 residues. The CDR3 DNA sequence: TGCACCAGCAGCCAAGATCGTCGGGACTCACAGACTTTAAACACTGAAGCTTTCTTT. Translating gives CTSSQDRRDSQTLNTEAFF.

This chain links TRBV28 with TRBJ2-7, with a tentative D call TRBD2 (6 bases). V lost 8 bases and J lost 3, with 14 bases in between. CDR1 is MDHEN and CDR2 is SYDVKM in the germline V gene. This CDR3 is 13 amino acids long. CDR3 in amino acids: CASVSGRSYEQYF. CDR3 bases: TGTGCCAGCGTAAGTGGGAGGAGCTACGAGCAGTACTTC. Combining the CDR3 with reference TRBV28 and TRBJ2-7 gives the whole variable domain DVKVTQSSRYLVKRTGEKVFLECVQDMDHENMFWYRQDPGLGLRLIYFSYDVKMKEKGDIPEGYSVSREKKERFSLILESASTNQTSMYLCASVSGRSYEQYFGPGTRLTVT.

The DNA of the CDR3 is TGTGCCAGTAGTATTTGGGGCCCACTAAAATCCAACACTGAAGCTTTCTTT. It codes for CASSIWGPLKSNTEAFF. This chain connects TRBV19 to TRBJ1-1; a possible D gene is TRBD1 (5 bases). CDR1 LNHDA and CDR2 SQIVND come from the germline V gene (reference sequence). Between the trimmed V and J ends, which lost 3 bases and 2 bases, there was a span of 19 bases. This CDR3 spans 17 amino acids.

The CDR3 protein is CASSGPPRPGAKNIQYF. The CDR3 nucleotides read TGTGCCAGCAGCGGACCCCCTAGGCCGGGCGCCAAAAACATTCAGTACTTC. The chain recombines TRBV28 with TRBJ2-4; D gene unclear. Germline V gene sequence: CDR1 MDHEN, CDR2 SYDVKM. This CDR3 has 17 amino acids. V dropped 6 bases and J dropped 1 base, with 19 bases sitting between them. Based on the CDR3 plus reference TRBV28 and TRBJ2-4, the full variable domain is DVKVTQSSRYLVKRTGEKVFLECVQDMDHENMFWYRQDPGLGLRLIYFSYDVKMKEKGDIPEGYSVSREKKERFSLILESASTNQTSMYLCASSGPPRPGAKNIQYFGAGTRLSVL.

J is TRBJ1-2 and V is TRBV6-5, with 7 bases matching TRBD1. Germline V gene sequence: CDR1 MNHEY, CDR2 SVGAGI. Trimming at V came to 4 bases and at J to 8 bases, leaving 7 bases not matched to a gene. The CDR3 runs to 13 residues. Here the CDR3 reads CASSSGTAGGYTF. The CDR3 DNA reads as TGTGCCAGCAGTTCCGGGACAGCTGGAGGCTACACCTTC.

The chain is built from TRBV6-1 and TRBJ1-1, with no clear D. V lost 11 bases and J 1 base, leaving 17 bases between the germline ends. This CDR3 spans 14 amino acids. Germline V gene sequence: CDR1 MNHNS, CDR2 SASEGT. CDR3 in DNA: TGTGCCGGCCTCGGGGAGGAGGCGAACACTGAAGCTTTCTTT. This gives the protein CAGLGEEANTEAFF.

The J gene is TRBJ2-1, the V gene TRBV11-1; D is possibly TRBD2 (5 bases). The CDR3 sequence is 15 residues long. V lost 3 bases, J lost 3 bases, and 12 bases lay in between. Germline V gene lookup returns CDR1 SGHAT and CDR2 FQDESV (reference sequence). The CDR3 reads CASSFRAGGYNEQFF. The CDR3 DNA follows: TGTGCCAGCAGCTTCCGGGCGGGCGGCTACAATGAGCAGTTCTTC.

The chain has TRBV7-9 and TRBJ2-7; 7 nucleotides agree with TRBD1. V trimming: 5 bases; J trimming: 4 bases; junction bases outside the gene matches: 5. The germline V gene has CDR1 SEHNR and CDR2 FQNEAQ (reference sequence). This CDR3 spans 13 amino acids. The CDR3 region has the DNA TGTGCCAGCAGCCCCGGACAGGATTACGAGCAGTACTTC. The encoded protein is CASSPGQDYEQYF.

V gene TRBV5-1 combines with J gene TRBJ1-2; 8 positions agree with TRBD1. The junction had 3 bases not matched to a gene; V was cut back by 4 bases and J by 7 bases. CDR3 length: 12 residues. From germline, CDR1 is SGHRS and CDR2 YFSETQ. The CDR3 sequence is CASSLGQGGYTF. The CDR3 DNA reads TGCGCCAGCAGCCTCGGACAGGGTGGCTACACCTTC.

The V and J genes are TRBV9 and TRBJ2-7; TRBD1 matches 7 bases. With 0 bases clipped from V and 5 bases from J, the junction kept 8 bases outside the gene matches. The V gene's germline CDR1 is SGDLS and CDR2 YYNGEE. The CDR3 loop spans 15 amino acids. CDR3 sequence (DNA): TGTGCCAGCAGCGTAGCCGACAGGGCAGTTCACGAGCAGTACTTC. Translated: CASSVADRAVHEQYF.

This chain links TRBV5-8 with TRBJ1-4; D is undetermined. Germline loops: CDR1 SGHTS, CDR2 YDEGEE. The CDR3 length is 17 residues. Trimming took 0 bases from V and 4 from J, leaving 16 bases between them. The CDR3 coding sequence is TGTGCCAGCAGCTTGGGAAGTCTAGTACAGCTTAATGAAAAACTGTTTTTT. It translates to CASSLGSLVQLNEKLFF.

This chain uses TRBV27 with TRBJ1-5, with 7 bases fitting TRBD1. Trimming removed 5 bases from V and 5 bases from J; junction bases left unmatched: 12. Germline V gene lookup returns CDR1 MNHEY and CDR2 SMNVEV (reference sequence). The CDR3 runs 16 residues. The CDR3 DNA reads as TGTGCCAGCAGTCCTAAACAGGGGCCCCTTCATCAGCCCCAGCATTTT. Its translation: CASSPKQGPLHQPQHF.

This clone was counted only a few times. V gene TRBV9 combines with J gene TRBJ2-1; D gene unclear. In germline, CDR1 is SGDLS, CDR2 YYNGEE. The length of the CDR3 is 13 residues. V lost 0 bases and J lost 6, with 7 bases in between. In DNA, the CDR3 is TGTGCCAGCAGCGTAGGGGTGGCCAATGAGCAGTTCTTC. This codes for CASSVGVANEQFF.

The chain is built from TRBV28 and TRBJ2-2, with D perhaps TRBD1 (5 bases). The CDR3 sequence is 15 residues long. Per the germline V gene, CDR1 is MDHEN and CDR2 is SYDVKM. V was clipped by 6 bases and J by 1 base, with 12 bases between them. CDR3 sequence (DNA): TGTGCCAGCAGGATCGACAGACTGAACACCGGGGAGCTGTTTTTT. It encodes CASRIDRLNTGELFF.

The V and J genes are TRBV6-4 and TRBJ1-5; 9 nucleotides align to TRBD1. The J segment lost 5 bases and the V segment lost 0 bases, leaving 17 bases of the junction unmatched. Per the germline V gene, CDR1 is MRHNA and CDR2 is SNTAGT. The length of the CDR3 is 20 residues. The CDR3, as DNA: TGTGCCAGCAGTGACTCGATCCTGTGGACAGGGGATCCTTTTTATCAGCCCCAGCATTTT. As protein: CASSDSILWTGDPFYQPQHF.

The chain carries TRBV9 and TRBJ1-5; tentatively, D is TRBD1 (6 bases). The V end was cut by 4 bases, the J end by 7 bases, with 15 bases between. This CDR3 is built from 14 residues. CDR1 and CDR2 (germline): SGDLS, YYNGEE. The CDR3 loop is CASSPGGGSQPQHF. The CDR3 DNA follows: TGTGCCAGCAGCCCGGGAGGGGGGAGCCAGCCCCAGCATTTT.

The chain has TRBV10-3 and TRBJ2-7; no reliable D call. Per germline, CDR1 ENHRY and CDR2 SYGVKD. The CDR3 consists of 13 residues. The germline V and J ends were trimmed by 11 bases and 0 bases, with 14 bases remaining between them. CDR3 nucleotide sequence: TGTGCCGCTCACGACACGGTCTCCTACGAGCAGTACTTC. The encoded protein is CAAHDTVSYEQYF.

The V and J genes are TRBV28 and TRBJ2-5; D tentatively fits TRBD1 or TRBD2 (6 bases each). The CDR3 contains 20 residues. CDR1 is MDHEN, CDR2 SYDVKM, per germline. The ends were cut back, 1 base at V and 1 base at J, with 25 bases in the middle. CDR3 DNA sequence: TGTGCCAGCAGTTTATTGGGTGTGGGACGGGGTTCGGGGGCCCAAGAGACCCAGTACTTC. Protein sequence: CASSLLGVGRGSGAQETQYF.

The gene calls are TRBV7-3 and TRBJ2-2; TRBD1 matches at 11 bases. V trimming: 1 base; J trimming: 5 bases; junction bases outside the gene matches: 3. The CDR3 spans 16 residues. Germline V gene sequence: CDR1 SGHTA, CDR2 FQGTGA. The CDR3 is CASSLIGQGATGELFF. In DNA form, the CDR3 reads TGTGCCAGCAGCTTAATTGGACAGGGGGCAACCGGGGAGCTGTTTTTT.

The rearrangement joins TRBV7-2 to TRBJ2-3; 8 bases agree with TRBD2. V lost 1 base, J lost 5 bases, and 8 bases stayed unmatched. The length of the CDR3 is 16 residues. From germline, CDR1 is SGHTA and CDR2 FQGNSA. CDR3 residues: CASSLGGAGVGDTQYF. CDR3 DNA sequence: TGTGCCAGCAGCTTAGGCGGAGCGGGAGTAGGAGATACGCAGTATTTT. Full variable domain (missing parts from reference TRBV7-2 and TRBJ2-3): GAGVSQSPSNKVTEKGKDVELRCDPISGHTALYWYRQSLGQGLEFLIYFQGNSAPDKSGLPSDRFSAERTGGSVSTLTIQRTQQEDSAVYLCASSLGGAGVGDTQYFGPGTRLTVL.

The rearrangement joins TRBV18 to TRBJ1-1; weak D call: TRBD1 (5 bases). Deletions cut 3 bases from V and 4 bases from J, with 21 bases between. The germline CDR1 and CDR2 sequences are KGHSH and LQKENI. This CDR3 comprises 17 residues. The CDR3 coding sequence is TGTGCCAGCTCACCCTACGGGGCGGCCAACTCTTTCACTGAAGCTTTCTTT. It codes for CASSPYGAANSFTEAFF. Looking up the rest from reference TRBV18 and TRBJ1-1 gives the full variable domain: NAGVMQNPRHLVRRRGQEARLRCSPMKGHSHVYWYRQLPEEGLKFMVYLQKENIIDESGMPKERFSAEFPKEGPSILRIQQVVRGDSAAYFCASSPYGAANSFTEAFFGQGTRLTVV.

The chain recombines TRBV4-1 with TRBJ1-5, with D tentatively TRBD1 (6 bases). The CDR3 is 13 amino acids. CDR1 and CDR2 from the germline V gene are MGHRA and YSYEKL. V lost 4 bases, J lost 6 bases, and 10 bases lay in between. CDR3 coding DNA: TGCGCCAGCAGCCCCCAGGGGAGTCAGCCCCAGCATTTT. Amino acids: CASSPQGSQPQHF.

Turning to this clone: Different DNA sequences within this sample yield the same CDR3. The CDR3, as DNA: TGTGCCAGCAGTCGAGGGGGCTACACTGAAGCTTTCTTT. It translates to CASSRGGYTEAFF. This rearrangement joins TRBV25-1 to TRBJ1-1; TRBD1 matches at 7 bases. Trimming cost V 5 bases and J 3 bases; bases outside gene matches: 3. Germline CDR1 MGHDK, CDR2 SYGVNS. This CDR3 has 13 amino acids.

The CDR3 region has the DNA TGTGCCAGCAGCCTCAACCCTGGTAGCACAGATACGCAGTATTTT. Translating gives CASSLNPGSTDTQYF. This chain joins TRBV7-3 and TRBJ2-3; D gene uncertain. Germline V gene data show CDR1 as SGHTA and CDR2 as FQGTGA. V lost 5 bases and J 0 bases, leaving 12 bases between the germline ends. The CDR3 consists of 15 residues.